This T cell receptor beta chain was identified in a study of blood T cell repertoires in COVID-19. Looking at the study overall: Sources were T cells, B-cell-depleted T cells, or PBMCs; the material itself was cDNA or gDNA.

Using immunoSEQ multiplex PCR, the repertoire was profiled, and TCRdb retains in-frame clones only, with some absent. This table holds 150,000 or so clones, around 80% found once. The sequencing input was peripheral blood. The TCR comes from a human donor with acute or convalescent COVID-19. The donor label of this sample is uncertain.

CDR3 loop: CASSPQEARTGGYEQYF. The CDR3 DNA is TGTGCCAGCTCACCTCAGGAGGCACGGACAGGGGGCTACGAGCAGTACTTC. The chain recombines TRBV18 with TRBJ2-7, with 10 bases matching TRBD1. With V trimmed by 3 bases and J by 3 bases, 11 bases remained unmatched. The CDR3 totals 17 residues. In germline, CDR1 is KGHSH, CDR2 LQKENI.